Listed below are T cell receptor beta chains from one sample, sequenced in a study of blood T cell repertoires in COVID-19. Profiling relied on immunoSEQ multiplex PCR, and the TCRdb table lists in-frame clones only, not all of them. The sample contains about 300,000 clones, roughly nine tenths of which appear only once. The specimen sequenced was peripheral blood. The receptors here all came from a man between 18 and 29 years old who had recovered from COVID-19. CDR3s include the opening cysteine and the closing phenylalanine or tryptophan. The D gene is left open where the match is weak. Where a row states a size, it is once, few, many or the class of an expanded clone; other rows omit it.

J gene	clone size	V gene	D gene	CDR3 protein	CDR3 DNA
TRBJ2-7	once	TRBV27	TRBD1	CASSGTGGSYEQYF	TGTGCCAGCAGTGGGACAGGGGGTTCCTACGAGCAGTACTTC
TRBJ2-5	NA	TRBV27	TRBD1	CASSGTGRETQYF	TGTGCCAGCAGTGGGACAGGGCGAGAGACCCAGTACTTC
TRBJ2-5	NA	TRBV11-2	NA	CASSLDLALETQYF	TGTGCCAGCAGCTTAGATTTGGCTTTAGAGACCCAGTACTTC
TRBJ1-3	few	TRBV4-3	NA	CASSQVLAVGAGNTIYF	TGCGCCAGCAGCCAAGTCCTCGCTGTCGGAGCTGGAAACACCATATATTTT
TRBJ1-2	once	TRBV5-6	TRBD1	CASSWGTGGIDAPNYGYTF	TGTGCCAGCAGCTGGGGGACAGGGGGTATCGACGCGCCTAACTATGGCTACACCTTC
TRBJ1-5	NA	TRBV6-2/TRBV6-3	NA	CASSTRLRQNSNQLQHF	TGTGCCAGCAGTACTAGGTTGAGGCAGAATAGCAATCAGCTCCAGCATTTT
TRBJ2-4	NA	TRBV4-2	NA	CASSQGFWGEGKNIQYF	TGTGCCAGCAGCCAAGGCTTTTGGGGGGAAGGCAAAAACATTCAGTACTTC
TRBJ2-2	NA	TRBV18	TRBD1	CASSMTGLNTGELFF	TGTGCCAGCTCGATGACAGGGTTGAACACCGGGGAGCTGTTTTTT
TRBJ1-1	NA	TRBV7-9	TRBD1	CASSARTGTTEAFF	TGTGCCAGCAGCGCCCGGACAGGGACGACTGAAGCTTTCTTT
TRBJ1-5	NA	TRBV19	NA	CASRKPGGGNQPQHF	TGTGCCAGCCGTAAACCGGGGGGTGGCAATCAGCCCCAGCATTTT
TRBJ2-3	once	TRBV3-1/TRBV3-2	NA	CASSPTRDRTQYF	TGTGCCAGCAGCCCAACTCGAGATCGGACGCAGTATTTT
TRBJ2-1	once	TRBV4-1	NA	CASSRKIREGAYNEQFF	TGCGCCAGCAGCCGTAAAATCAGGGAAGGGGCCTACAATGAGCAGTTCTTC
TRBJ1-2	NA	TRBV25-1	TRBD1	CASSGRQGEGYTF	TGTGCCAGCAGTGGGAGACAGGGGGAGGGCTACACCTTC
TRBJ2-2	NA	TRBV6-2/TRBV6-3	TRBD1	CASSYSNLGGLTGELFF	TGTGCCAGCAGTTACTCGAATTTAGGGGGCCTAACCGGGGAGCTGTTTTTT
TRBJ2-7	NA	TRBV18	TRBD1	CASSPRQGENEQYF	TGTGCCAGCTCACCCAGACAGGGTGAGAACGAGCAGTACTTC
TRBJ2-7	NA	TRBV29-1	TRBD1	CSVRTGSSYEQYF	TGCAGCGTTAGGACAGGGAGCTCCTACGAGCAGTACTTC
TRBJ2-1	NA	TRBV9	TRBD2	CASSVSGTSAPYNEQFF	TGTGCCAGCAGCGTATCCGGGACTAGCGCTCCCTACAATGAGCAGTTCTTC
TRBJ2-3	NA	TRBV7-3	NA	CASSEARDTQYF	TGTGCCAGCAGCGAAGCGCGAGATACGCAGTATTTT
TRBJ1-1	NA	TRBV6-6	NA	CASSYSFTQNTEAFF	TGTGCCAGCAGTTACTCGTTCACTCAGAACACTGAAGCTTTCTTT
TRBJ1-4	NA	TRBV20-1	NA	CSARVTGALFF	TGCAGTGCTAGAGTCACAGGAGCCCTGTTTTTT
TRBJ1-2	NA	TRBV21-1	NA	CASSRREGGYGYTF	TGTGCCAGCAGCAGAAGGGAGGGTGGGTATGGCTACACCTTC
TRBJ2-5	NA	TRBV5-1	NA	CASSAREWETQYF	TGCGCCAGCAGCGCGAGGGAGTGGGAGACCCAGTACTTC
TRBJ2-1	many	TRBV7-9	NA	CASSSLSSYNEQFF	TGTGCCAGCAGCTCCCTTAGCTCCTACAATGAGCAGTTCTTC
TRBJ2-7	NA	TRBV5-6	NA	CASSLFWVPGEEQYF	TGTGCCAGCAGCTTGTTCTGGGTTCCAGGGGAGGAGCAGTACTTC
TRBJ2-3	NA	TRBV7-9	TRBD2	CASSGAGVWTDTQYF	TGTGCCAGCAGCGGAGCGGGGGTCTGGACAGATACGCAGTATTTT